The clone carrying this T cell receptor (beta chain) came up a few times. Its matching antigen is unknown. The sample belongs to a study of vaccination effects on CD4 cells after COVID-19. For the study at large: Researchers obtained post-vaccine samples at a median of 72 days past the second dose.

Only in-frame clones appear in the TCRdb table, and some are missing; sequencing was by immunoSEQ multiplex PCR. The top ten clones hold about 14% of a sample with approximately 28,000 clones, roughly 80% of them seen once. ViraFEST assay sequencing came after antigen-specific CD4+ T cells were expanded with viral peptide pools. Having been cultured for about ten days, the cells underwent CD4+ T cell isolation. Each participant received a vaccine that was either BNT162b2 or mRNA-1273, given as two doses. The healthy vaccine recipients, who had no prior SARS-CoV-2 infection, showed negative nucleocapsid antibodies. Half the medium was swapped for IL-2 medium on days 3 and 7. The sequence derives from a human donor who received a COVID-19 vaccine. The specimen was CD4+ T cells from PBMCs cultured with HCoV-229E spike peptides, collected after COVID-19 vaccination.

The DNA for the CDR3 is TGTGCCAGCAGTTTTGGGGCAGGCTCTTCGAGTGGCTACACCTTC. Translation: CASSFGAGSSSGYTF. This chain joins TRBV27 and TRBJ1-2; a weak D match, TRBD1 (5 bases). V lost 3 bases to trimming and J lost 7 bases, with 18 bases between them. This CDR3 is built from 15 residues. The germline gives CDR1 MNHEY, CDR2 SMNVEV (reference sequence).